This TCR beta chain was identified in a study of blood T cell repertoires in COVID-19. On the study more broadly: Spain, Italy and the United States supplied samples that represented acute and convalescent COVID-19. Sample material is recorded as cDNA or gDNA derived from T cells, B-cell-depleted T cells, or PBMCs.

The CDR3 length is 12 residues. Between the trimmed V and J ends, which lost 3 bases and 4 bases, there was a span of 6 bases. The V gene's germline CDR1 is GTSNPN and CDR2 SVGIG (reference sequence). Membership in each cohort depended on participant-reported clinical history. Data came from immunoSEQ multiplex PCR; TCRdb stores just in-frame clones and leaves some out. This table has a few hundred thousand clones, 85% to 90% appearing once. The chain couples TRBV30 to TRBJ2-2, with D tentatively TRBD1 (5 bases). This sequence originates from a woman aged 45-65 years who had recovered from COVID-19. Sequenced sample: PBMCs or T cells enriched from blood (not recorded which). DNA for the CDR3: TGTGCCTGGAGAGACAGCACCGGGGAGCTGTTTTTT. This sequence encodes CAWRDSTGELFF.